This entry features one T cell receptor (beta chain) sequence. The RNA, about 0.45 to 1 ug, was put through reverse transcription using random hexamers. TCR beta CDR3 was amplified by immunoSEQ covering 54 Vbeta and 13 Jbeta. TCRdb reprocessed the immunoSEQ multiplex PCR reads with MiXCR, giving one entry per CDR3 protein. Seen here are approximately 110,000 distinct CDR3 sequences, around 96% observed once, and the top ten hold around 0.078%. Per germline, CDR1 LNHDA and CDR2 SQIVND (reference sequence). This CDR3 contains 16 residues. The V end was cut by 6 bases, the J end by 1 base, with 16 bases between. This specimen belongs to a study of CD8 T cells in Susac syndrome. TEMRA cells were FACS-enriched, and CD8+ and CD4+ T cells were isolated negatively.

The chain uses TRBV19 and TRBJ1-5; D gene ambiguous. Source material: CD4+ T cells from PBMCs. The TCR comes from a human donor in good health. The CDR3 region is CASRPGGRISNQPQHF. As DNA, the CDR3 is TGTGCCAGTAGACCCGGCGGCCGGATAAGCAATCAGCCCCAGCATTTT.